A selection of T cell receptor beta chains follows, all from one sample in a study of T-cell reconstitution after alpha-beta-depleted transplantation in children. TCRdb passed the PCR reads through MiXCR, listing each CDR3 protein once. The table has 700,000 or so distinct CDR3 sequences, around 13% seen once. Material: PBMCs, obtained before TCRalphabeta/CD19-depleted stem cell transplant. Every receptor here comes from a girl aged 2-10 years with congenital amegakaryocytic thrombocytopenia, due to receive a stem cell transplant. CDR3s include the opening cysteine and the closing phenylalanine or tryptophan. D genes are given only for firm matches. Some rows mark clone size as missing; the rest say once, few, many or name a class of expanded clone.

D gene	V gene	J gene	clone size	CDR3 protein	CDR3 DNA
.	TRBV7-9	TRBJ2-7	.	CASSSPRLEQYF	TGTGCCAGCAGCTCGCCTAGACTGGAGCAGTACTTC
.	TRBV5-1	TRBJ1-1	many	CASFKEPPNTEAFF	TGCGCCAGCTTCAAGGAGCCCCCGAACACTGAAGCTTTCTTT
TRBD2	TRBV20-1	TRBJ2-3	many	CSAMSGRGTDTQYF	TGCAGTGCTATGAGCGGGAGGGGTACAGATACGCAGTATTTT
TRBD2	TRBV27	TRBJ2-3	few	CASSPSTSGTTQYF	TGTGCCAGCAGTCCGTCGACTAGCGGGACTACGCAGTATTTT
.	TRBV4-1	TRBJ2-1	few	CASSFPRGGVSGNEQFF	TGCGCCAGCAGCTTCCCGAGGGGGGGTGTTTCGGGTAATGAGCAGTTCTTC
.	TRBV5-1	TRBJ1-1	many	CASMLGGGTEAFF	TGCGCCAGCATGCTAGGCGGGGGGACTGAAGCTTTCTTT
.	TRBV12-3/TRBV12-4	TRBJ2-1	.	CASSLYGGTFYNEQFF	TGTGCCAGCAGTTTATACGGTGGGACTTTCTACAATGAGCAGTTCTTC
.	TRBV29-1	TRBJ1-2	few	CSVQGTNYGYTF	TGCAGCGTCCAAGGGACTAACTATGGCTACACCTTC
.	TRBV9	TRBJ2-5	.	CASSVTPWGTETQYF	TGTGCCAGCAGCGTAACCCCTTGGGGGACAGAGACCCAGTACTTC
.	TRBV6-2/TRBV6-3	TRBJ1-2	few	CASSPPEPQPFGGYTF	TGTGCCAGCAGCCCACCGGAGCCACAGCCTTTCGGCGGCTACACCTTC
TRBD2	TRBV10-3	TRBJ2-1	many	CAITTTSGQSEQFF	TGTGCCATCACCACGACTAGCGGGCAATCTGAGCAGTTCTTC
.	TRBV28	TRBJ1-2	many	CASTPWGSITNYGYTF	TGTGCCAGCACTCCTTGGGGGTCCATAACCAACTATGGCTACACCTTC
.	TRBV6-2/TRBV6-3	TRBJ2-5	many	CASSYSQGFQETQYF	TGTGCCAGCAGTTACTCTCAGGGCTTCCAAGAGACCCAGTACTTC
.	TRBV15	TRBJ1-3	.	CATSKDRMGFSGNTIYF	TGTGCCACCAGCAAAGATCGGATGGGGTTCTCTGGAAACACCATATATTTT
TRBD1	TRBV29-1	TRBJ2-7	.	CSVERRGQGSHEQYF	TGCAGCGTTGAAAGGAGGGGACAGGGGAGCCACGAGCAGTACTTC
TRBD2	TRBV7-8	TRBJ2-4	many	CASSPTGGIGIQYF	TGTGCCAGCAGCCCCACGGGGGGGATCGGCATTCAGTACTTC
.	TRBV6-1	TRBJ2-3	many	CASSSGAHTDTQYF	TGTGCCAGCAGCTCCGGGGCCCACACAGATACGCAGTATTTT
.	TRBV5-1	TRBJ2-3	few	CASTRSEPSTDTQYF	TGCGCCAGCACCCGTTCCGAGCCGAGCACAGATACGCAGTATTTT
TRBD2	TRBV7-8	TRBJ2-1	few	CASSLLTGRRVNEQFF	TGTGCCAGCAGCTTATTGACCGGGAGGAGAGTTAATGAGCAGTTCTTC
TRBD2	TRBV5-1	TRBJ2-7	many	CASTYGAGVSFEQYF	TGCGCCAGCACCTACGGCGCGGGAGTGTCCTTCGAGCAGTACTTC
TRBD2	TRBV7-9	TRBJ2-1	.	CASSLHGGSGSEQFF	TGTGCCAGCAGCTTACACGGCGGGAGCGGGAGTGAGCAGTTCTTC
.	TRBV5-5	TRBJ2-3	many	CASSFYLSGTDTQYF	TGTGCCAGCAGCTTCTACCTGTCGGGCACAGATACGCAGTATTTT
TRBD2	TRBV29-1	TRBJ2-1	many	CSVEGVLTSGRTHEQFF	TGCAGCGTTGAAGGAGTGTTGACTAGCGGGAGGACCCATGAGCAGTTCTTC
TRBD2	TRBV3-1	TRBJ2-3	many	CASSQGTSGRVADTQYF	TGTGCCAGCAGCCAAGGGACTAGCGGGAGAGTTGCAGATACGCAGTATTTT